These T cell receptor beta chains were read from a single sample in a study of blood T cell repertoires in COVID-19. Method: immunoSEQ multiplex PCR; TCRdb's copy keeps in-frame clones and lacks some. The sample has fewer than 120,000 clones; around 79% are singletons. The sequenced material came from peripheral blood. Every receptor here comes from a woman at least 80 years old with active or convalescent COVID-19. CDR3s include the opening cysteine and the closing phenylalanine or tryptophan. Not every row has a clone size; where given, it reads once, few, many or a size class.

V gene,J gene,clone size,CDR3 protein
TRBV7-3,TRBJ1-1,few,CASSLYRVNGPDTEAFF
TRBV5-1,TRBJ2-5,NA,CASSLRSWARVETQYF
TRBV19,TRBJ2-1,NA,CASSNRDRGDGEQFF
TRBV30,TRBJ2-6,NA,CAWSRWGPSGANVLTF
TRBV5-1,TRBJ2-1,NA,CASSFRTGYNEQFF
TRBV28,TRBJ1-1,NA,CASRLDRGTEAFF
TRBV11-3,TRBJ1-1,NA,CASSLVGTGVNTEAFF
TRBV20-1,TRBJ1-3,few,CSVGGVGTIYF
TRBV5-5,TRBJ2-3,NA,CASRRVSGSTDTQYF
TRBV5-1,TRBJ2-1,NA,CASSDRQGASSYNEQFF